This T cell receptor (beta chain) was captured by sequencing in a study of OX40 agonist ivuxolimab in advanced cancers. As for the study in general: The drug used for patients, ivuxolimab, was an agonistic anti-OX40 (CD134) antibody. In three patients, partial responses were observed, one with hepatocellular carcinoma and two with cutaneous melanoma.

With respect to this clone: The antigen is not known.

Germline assignment: CDR1 SGHAT and CDR2 FQNNGV. Trimming took off 0 bases at V and 4 bases at J, with 9 bases between the two ends. The CDR3 is made up of 14 amino acids. Clones were read by immunoSEQ multiplex PCR, and TCRdb kept only the in-frame ones, dropping some. The data contain about 48,000 clones, 83% of them singletons. The study's findings and limits: Expanded clones belonging to CD8+ T cells outnumbered, on average, those of CD4+. CD4+ and CD8+ blood T cells expanded clonally by week 6 at 0.1 to 3.0 mg/kg.

J is TRBJ2-5 and V is TRBV11-2, with D uncertain. This sequence was found in an adult with an advanced solid tumor such as melanoma, head and neck, liver or kidney cancer. The specimen comprised CD4+ or CD8+ T cells sorted from blood, sampled in a trial of the OX40 agonist ivuxolimab. This CDR3 reads CASSLDRTGETQYF. In DNA form, the CDR3 reads TGTGCCAGCAGCTTAGATCGGACCGGAGAGACCCAGTACTTC.